This TCR beta chain was captured in a study of CD8 T cells in Susac syndrome (dated by TCRdb to the late 2010s). Regarding the complete study: Among the sequenced Susac syndrome patients, about six had clinically active disease and under 10 were in clinical remission. At blood withdrawal, Susac syndrome patients were either therapy-naive, taking corticosteroids (in some cases with IVIg as well), or taking IVIg alone. Whether CD8+ T cell activation and differentiation in Susac syndrome was antigen driven was tested using repertoire sequencing. The investigation overall reported the following: No clonal expansion was detected in the CD4+ T cell repertoire of Susac syndrome patients. The TCR sequencing and HLA analysis was acknowledged to have included a relatively small number of individuals.

This clonotype appeared once. Its antigen is not yet known. No clone much larger than this one lies a single base away; base qualities are absent. A lone read is weak support. RNA was extracted using the RNeasy kit, and roughly 0.45 to 1 ug of the RNA was reverse transcribed with random hexamers. The immunoSEQ multiplex PCR assay, which covers 54 Vbeta and 13 Jbeta segments, was used to amplify TCR beta CDR3 regions. PCR amplification bias was corrected by using a synthetic template baseline for primer optimization and computational correction. In the authors' own workflow: Reads were annotated to V, D and J genes per IMGT and analyzed with immunoSEQ Analyzer, keeping only productive sequences. Clonality was calculated as one minus the Shannon entropy normalized by log2 of the number of productive unique sequences. Public and private clones were assessed among the 100 most prevalent clones of each patient and control. Clones were defined as Susac-specific when absent from the healthy and MS cohorts, from about a thousand published viral clones and from other ImmuneACCESS disease sequences. TCRdb applied fastp at Q25 and MiXCR to the public reads, then kept only in-frame beta chains. Rows with one shared CDR3 protein collapse into an entry with the most common genes and DNA. The V and J calls, along with clone size, are taken from TCRdb and not from the paper's own processing. The sample table shows about 240,000 distinct CDR3 sequences, and 90% to 96% are seen once. Around 0.093% of the sample is held by the ten biggest clonotypes.

Peripheral blood CD8+ and CD4+ T cells from healthy donors, Susac syndrome patients and multiple sclerosis patients were profiled by high-throughput TCR beta sequencing. The Susac syndrome patients fulfilled recently defined diagnostic criteria for definite or probable disease. CD8+ TEMRA cells were enriched by FACS, while bulk CD8+ and CD4+ T cells were purified by magnetic negative isolation. Blood was drawn into EDTA tubes, processed within 24 hours, and PBMCs were isolated by density gradient centrifugation. PBMCs intended for TCR sequencing were cryopreserved in liquid nitrogen and thawed later in a water bath at 37 degrees C. Purity of sorted or isolated CD4+, CD8+ and CD8+ TEMRA cells was at least 90%. The specimen sequenced was CD4+ T cells from PBMCs. The clonotype comes from a human donor with Susac syndrome.

Read as DNA, the sequence is TGCGCCAGCAGCCCTCGGGGGACTAACACCGGGGAGCTGTTTTTT. It is translated as CASSPRGTNTGELFF. The sequence links TRBV5-1 to TRBJ2-2; the D segment could be TRBD2, given 6 matching bases. Including cysteine and phenylalanine, the CDR3 has 15 amino acids. Left in the record is the CDR3 DNA by itself, 45 bases read in frame from the first base. Relative to germline, V is 4 bases shorter and J is 2 bases shorter, with 12 bases between their ends. CDR1 SGHRS and CDR2 YFSETQ are derived from the germline V gene. The full variable domain, completed from the reference TRBV5-1 and TRBJ2-2 proteins outside the CDR3, reads KAGVTQTPRYLIKTRGQQVTLSCSPISGHRSVSWYQQTPGQGLQFLFEYFSETQRNKGNFPGRFSGRQFSNSRSEMNVSTLELGDSALYLCASSPRGTNTGELFFGEGSRLTVL.